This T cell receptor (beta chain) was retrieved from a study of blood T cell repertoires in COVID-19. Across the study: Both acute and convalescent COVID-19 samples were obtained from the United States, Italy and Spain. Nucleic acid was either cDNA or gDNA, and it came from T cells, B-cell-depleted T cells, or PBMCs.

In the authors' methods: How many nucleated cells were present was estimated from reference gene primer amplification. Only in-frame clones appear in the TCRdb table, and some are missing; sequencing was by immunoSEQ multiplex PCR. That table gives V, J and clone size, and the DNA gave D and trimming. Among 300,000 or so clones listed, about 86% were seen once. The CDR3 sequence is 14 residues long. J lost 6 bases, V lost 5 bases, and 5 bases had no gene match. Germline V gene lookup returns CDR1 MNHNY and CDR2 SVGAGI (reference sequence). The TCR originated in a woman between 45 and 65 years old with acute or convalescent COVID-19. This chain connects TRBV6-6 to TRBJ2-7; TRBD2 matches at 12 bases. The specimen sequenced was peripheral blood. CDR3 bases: TGTGCCAGCAGTACACTAGCGGGAGGCTCCGAGCAGTACTTC. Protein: CASSTLAGGSEQYF.